This T cell receptor beta chain is from a study of blood T cell repertoires in COVID-19. This clone was seen just once. Some clones are missing from TCRdb's copy, which holds only in-frame ones; the method was immunoSEQ multiplex PCR. The sample comprises around 340,000 clones, around 88% of which are singletons, and roughly 6.6% rests with the top ten. Trimming at V came to 5 bases and at J to 8 bases, leaving 6 bases not matched to a gene. There are 14 residues in the CDR3. Germline loops: CDR1 SGHVS, CDR2 FNYEAQ. The V gene is TRBV7-6, the J gene TRBJ2-1; 10 positions match TRBD1. Sequencing was carried out using peripheral blood. This TCR came from a woman in her sixties with COVID-19, enrolled during active disease. The DNA for the CDR3 is TGTGCCAGCAGCCAGGGACAGGGGTATCATGAGCAGTTCTTC. This gives the protein CASSQGQGYHEQFF. The full variable domain, rest sourced from reference TRBV7-6 and TRBJ2-1, is GAGVSQSPRYKVTKRGQDVALRCDPISGHVSLYWYRQALGQGPEFLTYFNYEAQQDKSGLPNDRFSAERPEGSISTLTIQRTEQRDSAMYRCASSQGQGYHEQFFGPGTRLTVL.